Detailed here is one TCR beta chain. Germline CDR1 reads MDHEN; CDR2 reads SYDVKM. The CDR3 is made up of 14 amino acids. The V and J ends lost 6 bases and 5 bases, in that order; junction bases with no gene match: 6. This specimen comes from a study of OX40 agonist ivuxolimab in advanced cancers. Study information: Patients with hepatocellular carcinoma, melanoma, renal cell or head and neck cancer made up the dose-escalation patients. Three dose-escalation patients had partial responses: one with hepatocellular carcinoma and two with cutaneous melanoma.

Clones were sequenced by immunoSEQ multiplex PCR, and TCRdb holds only the in-frame ones, with some missing. The table includes 40,000 to 45,000 clones, approximately 84% detected once. The chain joins TRBV28 to TRBJ2-5; TRBD2 matches 10 bases. The source of this sequence is an adult with an advanced solid tumor such as melanoma, head and neck, liver or kidney cancer. The sequencing used CD4+ or CD8+ T cells sorted from blood, collected in a trial of the OX40 agonist ivuxolimab. This chain's CDR3 is CASRGSGRLETQYF. The CDR3 nucleotides read TGTGCCAGCAGGGGTAGCGGGAGGTTGGAGACCCAGTACTTC.